This record looks at one TCR beta chain sequence and its context. Using immunoSEQ multiplex PCR, the repertoire was profiled, and TCRdb retains in-frame clones only, with some absent. The sample holds around 99,000 clones; 80% to 95% are singletons and the top ten take approximately 1.2%. These data belong to a study of OX40 agonist ivuxolimab in advanced cancers. Trimming pared 6 bases from V and 1 base from J, leaving 18 bases between. Germline loops: CDR1 SNHLY, CDR2 FYNNEI. The CDR3 is 17 amino acids. This clonotype originated in an adult with an advanced solid tumor such as melanoma, head and neck, liver or kidney cancer. The chain joins TRBV2 to TRBJ1-4, with D tentatively TRBD1 (6 bases). Sequenced here: CD4+ or CD8+ T cells sorted from blood, sampled in a trial of the OX40 agonist ivuxolimab. The CDR3: CASRPRGGGLTNEKLFF. The DNA for the CDR3 is TGTGCCAGCAGACCCCGGGGTGGGGGGCTAACTAATGAAAAACTGTTTTTT.